A selection of T cell receptor beta chains follows, all from one sample in a study of blood T cell repertoires in COVID-19. TCRdb's table, derived via immunoSEQ multiplex PCR, lists solely in-frame clones and lacks some. The sample contains roughly 30,000 clones, 70% to 85% of which appear only once. Sequencing was done on a sample of peripheral blood. All receptors come from a human donor in a cohort sampled during active COVID-19. Each CDR3 is given with its conserved first and last residue. The order of the fields is CDR3 DNA, CDR3 protein, V gene, J gene, clone size, D gene. A D gene is named only where the DNA matches it firmly. Rows may omit the clone size; those that give it use once, few, many or a size class.

TGTGCCAGCAGTTATAAAAGCGGAGTTATCCAAGAGACCCAGTACTTC,CASSYKSGVIQETQYF,TRBV6-9,TRBJ2-5,.,.
TGTGCCACCAGTGAGGCCAGCGTAGCAGATACGCAGTATTTT,CATSEASVADTQYF,TRBV24-1,TRBJ2-3,.,.
TGTGCCAGCAGTTACTCGGGCCGTCATGAGCAGTTCTTC,CASSYSGRHEQFF,TRBV6-5,TRBJ2-1,.,.
TGTGCCAGCAGCTTAGGGACAGTCAAGGTTAACACTGAAGCTTTCTTT,CASSLGTVKVNTEAFF,TRBV7-9,TRBJ1-1,.,.
TGTGCCAGCAGCTCCACAGGGGCCAACGTCCTGACTTTC,CASSSTGANVLTF,TRBV5-6,TRBJ2-6,.,.
TGTGCCAGCAGCGTAGACAGCTCTAATGAAAAACTGTTTTTT,CASSVDSSNEKLFF,TRBV9,TRBJ1-4,.,.
TGTGCCAGCACCCATCCAAGCGGGGGGGACAATGAGCAGTTCTTC,CASTHPSGGDNEQFF,TRBV28,TRBJ2-1,.,TRBD2
TGCGCCAGCAGCCGAATGGGACTGGGGAGCACTGAAGCTTTCTTT,CASSRMGLGSTEAFF,TRBV5-1,TRBJ1-1,.,.
TGTGCCAGCAGTTTTACCAGGTTTAGCAATCAGCCCCAGCATTTT,CASSFTRFSNQPQHF,TRBV27,TRBJ1-5,once,.
TGCGCCAGCAGCTTAACAAGGGGGACAGGATTCTCTGGGGCCAACGTCCTGACTTTC,CASSLTRGTGFSGANVLTF,TRBV5-1,TRBJ2-6,.,TRBD1
TGTGCCAGCAGCCATACCCGGAGATCAAGTGACCCAAGGAATTATCCTCAGTACTTC,CASSHTRRSSDPRNYPQYF,TRBV4-2,TRBJ2-5,.,.
TGTGCCAGCAGACCCGACAGGTACACTGGAAACACCATATATTTT,CASRPDRYTGNTIYF,TRBV6-5,TRBJ1-3,.,.
TGCGCCAGCAGTCCCTGGCAGGGGGATTCACCCCTCCACTTT,CASSPWQGDSPLHF,TRBV5-1,TRBJ1-6,.,TRBD1
TGCGCCAGCAGCTTGGTCCTAGCGGGGAACACCGGGGAGCTGTTTTTT,CASSLVLAGNTGELFF,TRBV5-1,TRBJ2-2,.,TRBD2
TGCGCCAGCAGAACCCAGGGGGACTATGGCTACACCTTC,CASRTQGDYGYTF,TRBV4-3,TRBJ1-2,.,TRBD1
TGTGCCACCAGCAGAGACGGGAAAGAGACCCAGTACTTC,CATSRDGKETQYF,TRBV15,TRBJ2-5,.,.
TGCGCCAGCAGCTCCCAGGGGACCGGGGAGCTGTTTTTT,CASSSQGTGELFF,TRBV5-1,TRBJ2-2,.,.
TGTGCCAGCAGTTCCTCTAGGGGGAACACCGGGGAGCTGTTTTTT,CASSSSRGNTGELFF,TRBV2,TRBJ2-2,.,.
TGTGCCAGCAGCTCGACAGGGAGTTATGGCTACACCTTC,CASSSTGSYGYTF,TRBV5-4,TRBJ1-2,few,TRBD1
TGTGCCAGCAGTCCTTTGTGGGGGCGGGGGACTGAAGCTTTCTTT,CASSPLWGRGTEAFF,TRBV28,TRBJ1-1,few,.
TGTGCCAGCAGCGCGAGACAGGGTGGCACCGGGGAGCTGTTTTTT,CASSARQGGTGELFF,TRBV5-4,TRBJ2-2,.,TRBD1
TGTGCCAGCAGCTTAGGTCAGGGCGGAACCACCGGGGAGCTGTTTTTT,CASSLGQGGTTGELFF,TRBV11-1,TRBJ2-2,.,.
TGTGCCAGCAGTGAACGGCAGGGTCGCGAGCAGTACTTC,CASSERQGREQYF,TRBV6-1,TRBJ2-7,once,.
TGTGCCAGTACCGCGGGACCCGCAGGACAAGGAAAACTGTTTTTT,CASTAGPAGQGKLFF,TRBV19,TRBJ1-4,.,.
TGTGCCAGCAGCTTGTTTGGGACAACTAGCACAGATACGCAGTATTTT,CASSLFGTTSTDTQYF,TRBV5-4,TRBJ2-3,.,.
TGTGCCGTCCGGGACAAGTATTGGATACTGTATGGCTACACCTTC,CAVRDKYWILYGYTF,TRBV6-5,TRBJ1-2,.,.